Listed below are T cell receptor beta chains from one sample, sequenced in a study of graft-versus-host responses after intestinal transplantation. Repertoires were generated with immunoSEQ multiplex PCR, while TCRdb's copy carries only in-frame clones and drops some. The table lists tens of thousands of clones, more than 75% of them singletons, with 2.5% to 3% in the top ten. Sequences were derived from PBMCs, sampled less than 130 days after intestinal transplantation. The receptors originated from a human patient who received an intestinal transplant, so some T cells may come from the graft donor. CDR3s include the opening cysteine and the closing phenylalanine or tryptophan. Clone size appears in some rows only: once, few, many, or a class for an expanded clone.

v_gene: TRBV7-6
j_gene: TRBJ2-7
abundance: -
CDR3aa: CASSLQFGGPTYEQYF

v_gene: TRBV19
j_gene: TRBJ2-1
abundance: -
CDR3aa: CASSGGLSSYNEQFF

v_gene: TRBV4-1
j_gene: TRBJ1-1
abundance: -
CDR3aa: CASSQDRTQGTEAFF

v_gene: TRBV4-1
j_gene: TRBJ1-1
abundance: -
CDR3aa: CASSSRGLNTEAFF

v_gene: TRBV4-1
j_gene: TRBJ2-1
abundance: -
CDR3aa: CASSQGTGRYNEQFF

v_gene: TRBV15
j_gene: TRBJ1-6
abundance: -
CDR3aa: CATSRGQWNSPLHF

v_gene: TRBV7-9
j_gene: TRBJ2-1
abundance: -
CDR3aa: CASSLAGAPSYNEQFF

v_gene: TRBV19
j_gene: TRBJ2-6
abundance: -
CDR3aa: CASSIRVLGSGANVLTF

v_gene: TRBV7-8
j_gene: TRBJ2-1
abundance: -
CDR3aa: CASTVPGSSYNEQFF

v_gene: TRBV2
j_gene: TRBJ2-2
abundance: -
CDR3aa: CASSEGGSHTGELFF

v_gene: TRBV2
j_gene: TRBJ1-5
abundance: -
CDR3aa: CASTTGGHQPQHF

v_gene: TRBV5-1
j_gene: TRBJ2-7
abundance: -
CDR3aa: CASSAPDSYEQYF

v_gene: TRBV11-2
j_gene: TRBJ2-7
abundance: -
CDR3aa: CASSERTGGMNEQYF

v_gene: TRBV7-9
j_gene: TRBJ1-1
abundance: -
CDR3aa: CASSLHGGTEAFF

v_gene: TRBV6-5
j_gene: TRBJ1-6
abundance: -
CDR3aa: CASSRVDSPLHF

v_gene: TRBV5-5
j_gene: TRBJ1-3
abundance: -
CDR3aa: CASSLVGSLSSGNTIYF

v_gene: TRBV5-6
j_gene: TRBJ2-3
abundance: -
CDR3aa: CASSIGSTDTQYF

v_gene: TRBV4-2
j_gene: TRBJ2-2
abundance: -
CDR3aa: CASSQASGRARTGELFF

v_gene: TRBV11-2
j_gene: TRBJ2-7
abundance: once
CDR3aa: CASSSVRQSSYEQYF

v_gene: TRBV7-9
j_gene: TRBJ2-2
abundance: -
CDR3aa: CASSYLGTDPTGELFF

v_gene: TRBV5-1
j_gene: TRBJ1-2
abundance: -
CDR3aa: CASSLEMGQGIYGYTF

v_gene: TRBV2
j_gene: TRBJ2-2
abundance: -
CDR3aa: CASRENTGELFF

v_gene: TRBV4-1
j_gene: TRBJ2-5
abundance: few
CDR3aa: CASSQADTQSQYF

v_gene: TRBV5-1
j_gene: TRBJ2-7
abundance: -
CDR3aa: CASSLGRQGLDEQYF

v_gene: TRBV5-4
j_gene: TRBJ2-1
abundance: -
CDR3aa: CASSPTGVYNEQFF

v_gene: TRBV7-2
j_gene: TRBJ2-5
abundance: -
CDR3aa: CASSQPGQGRGTQYF

v_gene: TRBV21-1
j_gene: TRBJ2-7
abundance: -
CDR3aa: CASSEDRGEMDEQYF

v_gene: TRBV7-9
j_gene: TRBJ2-7
abundance: -
CDR3aa: CASSTSGLAGVGTYEQYF

v_gene: TRBV6-5
j_gene: TRBJ1-2
abundance: -
CDR3aa: CASSYQGTEGYGYTF

v_gene: TRBV7-9
j_gene: TRBJ2-1
abundance: -
CDR3aa: CASSLFRTSGGSYNEQFF

v_gene: TRBV5-1
j_gene: -
abundance: -
CDR3aa: CASSLGTYPQYSYEQYF

v_gene: TRBV5-1
j_gene: TRBJ2-3
abundance: -
CDR3aa: CASKGQSGTDTQYF

v_gene: TRBV19
j_gene: TRBJ1-1
abundance: -
CDR3aa: CASSLWTEAFF

v_gene: TRBV27
j_gene: TRBJ2-5
abundance: -
CDR3aa: CASSSEPGQRETQYF

v_gene: TRBV5-4
j_gene: TRBJ1-1
abundance: -
CDR3aa: CASSAPGQGNTEAFF

v_gene: TRBV5-1
j_gene: TRBJ2-5
abundance: -
CDR3aa: CASSLDLGPQETQYF

v_gene: TRBV15
j_gene: TRBJ2-7
abundance: once
CDR3aa: CATSRDRRYEQYF

v_gene: TRBV6-5
j_gene: TRBJ1-5
abundance: -
CDR3aa: CASRGIDQPQHF

v_gene: TRBV5-1
j_gene: TRBJ2-7
abundance: -
CDR3aa: CASSLFARGSDEQYF

v_gene: TRBV18
j_gene: TRBJ2-7
abundance: -
CDR3aa: CASSIAIVKGSDEQYF

v_gene: TRBV4-1
j_gene: TRBJ1-4
abundance: -
CDR3aa: CASSQDGGEKLFF